This T cell receptor beta chain was profiled in a study of cytomegalovirus exposure and HLA in healthy donors. 13 Jbeta primers and 60 Vbeta primers were used for the PCR. Clones were read by immunoSEQ multiplex PCR, and TCRdb kept only the in-frame ones, dropping some. The sample has roughly 180,000 clones, more than 60% seen once; the top ten hold 3.5% to 4.5%. The germline gives CDR1 KGHSH, CDR2 LQKENI. V dropped 5 bases and J dropped 9 bases, with 26 bases sitting between them. The CDR3 totals 18 residues. The sample comprised PBMCs. The clonotype comes from a woman aged 55-75 years in good health and CMV-seropositive. The rearrangement links TRBV18 to TRBJ2-6; D may be TRBD2 (6 bases). The CDR3: CASSSRGGLKGRSNVLTF. The CDR3 nucleotides are TGTGCCAGCTCATCGCGGGGCGGACTTAAAGGCCGAAGCAACGTCCTGACTTTC. Full variable domain (missing parts from reference TRBV18 and TRBJ2-6): NAGVMQNPRHLVRRRGQEARLRCSPMKGHSHVYWYRQLPEEGLKFMVYLQKENIIDESGMPKERFSAEFPKEGPSILRIQQVVRGDSAAYFCASSSRGGLKGRSNVLTFGAGSRLTVL.